This T cell receptor beta chain was recovered during a study of molecular identifiers for immune sequencing clone quantification. Using a CD8+CD4-CCR7+CD45RA+ phenotype, naive CD8 T cells were sorted. Study-level points and caveats: One cell's worth of spiked Jurkat TCR RNA was reportedly detectable among approximately 980,000 naive cells.

TCRdb re-called the PCR reads with MiXCR, one entry per CDR3 protein. Seen here are about half a million distinct CDR3 sequences, over 20% observed once, and the top ten hold about 0.84%. This CDR3 spans 15 amino acids. The V gene's germline CDR1 is MNHEY and CDR2 SMNVEV (reference sequence). Trimming cost V 4 bases and J 0 bases; bases outside gene matches: 0. As for this clonotype: Its antigen remains unidentified. Since no conserved phenylalanine or tryptophan closes the CDR3, a read error is the likely cause.

The TCR comes from a human donor in good health. Some libraries in this study had Jurkat cell RNA spiked in. The gene calls are TRBV27 and TRBJ2-7; 13 positions agree with TRBD2. Sequencing was carried out using naive CD8+ T cells from blood, with Jurkat cell RNA spiked in. The subset is: FACS-sorted CD8+CD4-CCR7+CD45RA+ naive T cells. This CDR3 is CASSWTSGGSYEQYS. The CDR3 DNA sequence: TGTGCCAGCAGTTGGACTAGCGGGGGCTCCTACGAGCAGTACTCC.